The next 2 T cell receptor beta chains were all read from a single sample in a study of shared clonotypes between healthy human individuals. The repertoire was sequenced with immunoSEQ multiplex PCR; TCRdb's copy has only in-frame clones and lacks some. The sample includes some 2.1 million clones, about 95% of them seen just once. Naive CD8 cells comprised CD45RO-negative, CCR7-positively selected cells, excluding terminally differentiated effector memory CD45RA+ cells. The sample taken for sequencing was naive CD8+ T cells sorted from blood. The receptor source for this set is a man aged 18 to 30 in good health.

In DNA form, the CDR3 reads TGTGCCAGCAGCCCACTGGACGGTATCTACGAGCAGTACTTC. Residues: CASSPLDGIYEQYF. The rearrangement links TRBV6-5 to TRBJ2-7; D gene unclear. V was shortened by 6 bases and J by 3 bases, with 15 bases between the two germline ends. The CDR3 runs to 14 residues. CDR1 and CDR2 from the germline V gene are MNHEY and SVGAGI.

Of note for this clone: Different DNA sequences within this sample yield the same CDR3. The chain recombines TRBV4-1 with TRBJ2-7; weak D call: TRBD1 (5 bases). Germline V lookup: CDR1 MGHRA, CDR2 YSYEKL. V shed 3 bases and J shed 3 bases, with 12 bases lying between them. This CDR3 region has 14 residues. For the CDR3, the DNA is TGCGCCAGCAGCCAGCGTCAGGGCGACTACGAGCAGTACTTC. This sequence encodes CASSQRQGDYEQYF.